The rows below give T cell receptor beta chains drawn from one sample of a study of blood T cell repertoires in COVID-19. Clones were read by immunoSEQ multiplex PCR, and TCRdb kept only the in-frame ones, dropping some. The sample consists of about 150,000 clones, roughly 88% of them appearing once. Source material: PBMCs or T cells enriched from blood (not recorded which). The receptors were sampled from a woman aged 45-65 years who had recovered from COVID-19. Both conserved end residues are part of each CDR3. A D gene is named only where the DNA matches it firmly. The size entry is marked missing in some rows and otherwise reads once, few, many or a size class.

clone_size j_call v_call d_call cdr3_nt cdr3_aa
- TRBJ1-1 TRBV2 TRBD1 TGTGCCAGCAGCGTTGACAGGGGCCCTCATGAAGCTTTCTTT CASSVDRGPHEAFF
- TRBJ2-7 TRBV7-9 TRBD2 TGTGCCAGCAGCTTGGGGACTAGCCTCGACGAGCAGTACTTC CASSLGTSLDEQYF
- TRBJ1-1 TRBV10-3 - TGTGCCATCAGGCCCCCCAGGGGAAGAGCTTTCTTT CAIRPPRGRAFF
- TRBJ1-1 TRBV4-2 - TGTGCCAGCAGCCAAGATCATCAGGCAGCGAACACTGAAGCTTTCTTT CASSQDHQAANTEAFF
- TRBJ2-3 TRBV21-1 - TGTGCCAGCAGCAAAGCTTCAGGGGCAGGGGATGGTATGGGGACAGATACGCAGTATTTT CASSKASGAGDGMGTDTQYF
- TRBJ1-2 TRBV5-4 - TGTGCCAGCAGCTTGGTGGGGACTCGGCTGGGCTACACCTTC CASSLVGTRLGYTF
- TRBJ2-5 TRBV30 - TGTGCCTGGAGTGTGGGGAGGGGGAGGGGGCAAGAGACCCAGTACTTC CAWSVGRGRGQETQYF
- TRBJ2-4 TRBV4-3 - TGCGCCAGCAGCCAGTCTTTAGCCAAAAACATTCAGTACTTC CASSQSLAKNIQYF
- TRBJ2-5 TRBV12-5 - TGTGCTAGTGCCGTCCCTCCAGTCGAGACCCAGTACTTC CASAVPPVETQYF
- TRBJ2-7 TRBV27 - TGTGCCAGCAGCCCACAGGTCCTTTACGAGCAGTACTTC CASSPQVLYEQYF
few TRBJ2-1 TRBV6-5 TRBD2 TGTGCCAGCAGTTACATAGCGGGGGGCTACAATGAGCAGTTCTTC CASSYIAGGYNEQFF
- TRBJ1-1 TRBV18 TRBD1 TGTGCCAGCTCAAACAGGGGAAGCACTGAAGCTTTCTTT CASSNRGSTEAFF
- TRBJ2-1 TRBV19 TRBD1 TGTGCCAGTAGTATTCCGGGACAGGCCTTCTCCTACAATGAGCAGTTCTTC CASSIPGQAFSYNEQFF
once TRBJ2-1 TRBV9 - TGTGCCAGCGACCGGGACTCCAACAATGAGCAGTTCTTC CASDRDSNNEQFF
- TRBJ2-4 TRBV7-2 - TGTGCCAGCAGCTTAGGGGGCAGCCAAGCCAAAAACATTCAGTACTTC CASSLGGSQAKNIQYF
- TRBJ1-5 TRBV7-8 - TGTGCCAGCAGCTTAGGGGCAGAGCTCAATCAGCCCCAGCATTTT CASSLGAELNQPQHF
- TRBJ2-7 TRBV2 - TGTGCCAGCAGCCCGACTCAACTCTCCTACGAGCAGTACTTC CASSPTQLSYEQYF
- TRBJ1-1 TRBV29-1 - TGCGCAGCGCGGTTAGACACTGAAGCTTTCTTT CAARLDTEAFF
- TRBJ2-7 TRBV28 TRBD1 TGTGCCAGCAGAACCGGGACAGGCAACTTCGAGCAGTACTTC CASRTGTGNFEQYF
- TRBJ1-5 TRBV7-9 TRBD1 TGTGCCAGCAGCTTGACAGGGGATAGCAATCAGCCCCAGCATTTT CASSLTGDSNQPQHF
- TRBJ2-3 TRBV15 - TGTGCCACCAGCAGAGAGGCCCGCCGGCAGTATTTT CATSREARRQYF
- TRBJ2-7 TRBV15 - TGTGCCACCAGCAGAGATTTTCGAACAGGAACCTACGAGCAGTACTTC CATSRDFRTGTYEQYF
- TRBJ2-1 TRBV7-2 TRBD2 TGTGCCAGCAGCTTAGTGCGGGGGTCCTACAATGAGCAGTTCTTC CASSLVRGSYNEQFF
- TRBJ2-7 TRBV7-3 TRBD1 TGTGCCAGCAGCGTCACCGGGACAGGTCCCTACGAGCAGTACTTC CASSVTGTGPYEQYF
once TRBJ2-1 TRBV27 - TGTGCCAGCCCCTCCAATGAGCAGTTCTTC CASPSNEQFF
- TRBJ1-2 TRBV4-3 - TGCGCCAGCAGATCGAGGCGAGCTAACTATGGCTACACCTTC CASRSRRANYGYTF
once TRBJ1-1 TRBV10-3 TRBD1 TGTGCCAGCGGGACAGGGGGCGAGAACACTGAAGCTTTCTTT CASGTGGENTEAFF
- TRBJ1-4 TRBV5-1 - TGCGCCAGCAGCCCATACAGTGGAGAAAAACTGTTTTTT CASSPYSGEKLFF
- TRBJ1-1 TRBV9 - TGTGCCAGCAGCGGCGCAGGAGGTATTCGGTACACTGAAGCTTTCTTT CASSGAGGIRYTEAFF
- TRBJ2-7 TRBV3-1/TRBV3-2 TRBD1 TGTGCCAGCAGCCAAGACCTGCCCGGGACAGGGTTTTTTAACGAGCAGTACTTC CASSQDLPGTGFFNEQYF
once TRBJ1-1 TRBV9 TRBD1 TGTGCCAGCAGCGTAGCGAGTGGGACAGACGCTTTCTTT CASSVASGTDAFF
- TRBJ1-1 TRBV20-1 - TGCAGTGCTAGTATAGACAGCATGAACACTGAAGCTTTCTTT CSASIDSMNTEAFF
- TRBJ2-7 TRBV11-3 TRBD2 TGTGCCAGCAGCCCCAATAGCGGGGGGTTCTACGAGCAGTACTTC CASSPNSGGFYEQYF
few TRBJ1-2 TRBV3-1/TRBV3-2 - TGTGCCAGCAGCCAAGATCCCCAGGGTTACTATGGCTACACCTTC CASSQDPQGYYGYTF
- TRBJ2-1 TRBV5-4 TRBD2 TGTGCCAGCAGCTCCGGACTAGCGGGGGGCCTAGGGTCGGCTGAGCAGTTCTTC CASSSGLAGGLGSAEQFF
- TRBJ1-2 TRBV7-2 TRBD1 TGTGCCAGCAGCTTAGCCTACAGGGGGCAAGGCTACACCTTC CASSLAYRGQGYTF
- TRBJ1-5 TRBV19 - TGTGCCAGTACCCCACCAGGGATCCGCAATCAGCCCCAGCATTTT CASTPPGIRNQPQHF
- TRBJ2-7 TRBV27 - TGTGCCAGCACCCGAGACAGGTTGGCATCCGAGCAGTACTTC CASTRDRLASEQYF
once TRBJ1-3 TRBV6-5 - TGTGCCAGCAGTCCCACAGGGACGGGTGGAAACACCATATATTTT CASSPTGTGGNTIYF
- TRBJ2-3 TRBV6-2/TRBV6-3 - TGTGCCAGCAGTTACGTGGGGCTAAGCACAGATACGCAGTATTTT CASSYVGLSTDTQYF
once TRBJ2-2 TRBV5-1 - TGCGCCAGCAGCTTCAGAGGACAGTCCGGGGAGCTGTTTTTT CASSFRGQSGELFF
- TRBJ2-3 TRBV7-2 - TGTGCCAGCAGCTTAGACAGGGCCTCACCGACAGATACGCAGTATTTT CASSLDRASPTDTQYF
- TRBJ1-1 TRBV12-3/TRBV12-4 - TGTGCCAGCAGTTTAAGGCAGGCTGAAGCTTTCTTT CASSLRQAEAFF
- TRBJ1-6 TRBV4-2 - TGTGCCAGCAGCCAAGATCAATCGGAGGGAGTAGGTTCACCCCTCCACTTT CASSQDQSEGVGSPLHF
- TRBJ2-7 TRBV4-1 - TGCGCCAGCAGCCAGGGGGGGGCAGCTATTTTCCACGAGCAGTACTTC CASSQGGAAIFHEQYF
few TRBJ1-1 TRBV6-2/TRBV6-3 - TGTGCCAGCAGTTACTCGTCCACGGCGGTCATGAACACTGAAGCTTTCTTT CASSYSSTAVMNTEAFF
- TRBJ2-2 TRBV19 TRBD2 TGTGCCAGTAGTACGTATCGGACTAGCGGCACCACCGGGGAGCTGTTTTTT CASSTYRTSGTTGELFF
- TRBJ2-7 TRBV30 TRBD1 TGTGCCTGGAGACCCCGGGACAGTCTCTACGAGCAGTACTTC CAWRPRDSLYEQYF
- TRBJ1-1 TRBV18 - TGTGCCAGCTCACCCCAGGCGAACACTGAAGCTTTCTTT CASSPQANTEAFF
once TRBJ1-3 TRBV19 - TGTGCCAGTAGTATGAGTCCAGGTGGCCTCGTCTCTGGAAACACCATATATTTT CASSMSPGGLVSGNTIYF
- TRBJ2-6 TRBV28 - TGTGCCAGCAGTTTTGGTGGTATTGGCGGGCCCTCTGGGGCCAACGTCCTGACTTTC CASSFGGIGGPSGANVLTF
- TRBJ2-2 TRBV9 - TGTGCCAGCAGCGTAGAACTGGGACTGGGTAACGCCGGGGAGCTGTTTTTT CASSVELGLGNAGELFF
- TRBJ1-1 TRBV7-3 - TGTGCCAGCAGCTGGGGGGGTTTTGACACTGAAGCTTTCTTT CASSWGGFDTEAFF